This entry describes one TCR beta chain. The data are from a study of T cells in narcolepsy. CDR3 size: 16 residues. Germline V gene data show CDR1 as MNHNY and CDR2 as SVGAGI (reference sequence). V was trimmed by 6 bases and J by 4 bases, leaving 20 bases between them. The method was immunoSEQ multiplex PCR; TCRdb's version includes in-frame clones alone and lacks a portion of them. The profile covers about 20,000 clones, with around 81% appearing a single time and roughly 4.1% taken by the ten largest. Sequenced sample: memory (CD45RA-) CD4+ T cells from blood. The chain recombines TRBV6-6 with TRBJ2-3; tentatively, D is TRBD1 (7 bases). This TCR was sampled from a human donor in good health. DNA for the CDR3: TGTGCCAGCAGCCGCACCGGGCAGGGGGGAGCAGATACGCAGTATTTT. This codes for CASSRTGQGGADTQYF.